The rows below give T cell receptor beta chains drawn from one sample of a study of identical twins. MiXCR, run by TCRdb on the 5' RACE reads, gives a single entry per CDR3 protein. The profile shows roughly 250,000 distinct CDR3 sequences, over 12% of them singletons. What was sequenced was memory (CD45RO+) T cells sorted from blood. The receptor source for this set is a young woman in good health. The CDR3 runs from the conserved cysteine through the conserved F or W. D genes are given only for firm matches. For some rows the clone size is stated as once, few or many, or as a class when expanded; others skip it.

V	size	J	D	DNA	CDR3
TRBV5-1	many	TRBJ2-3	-	TGCGCCTCAGAGGAGGGGGCTGGGACAGATACGCAGTATTTT	CASEEGAGTDTQYF
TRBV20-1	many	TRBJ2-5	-	TGCAGTGCTAGAGTCTTAGCCGAGGAGACCCAGTACTTC	CSARVLAEETQYF
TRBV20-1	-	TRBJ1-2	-	TGCAGTGCTAGAGTAAACCAAAATCATGGCTACACCTTC	CSARVNQNHGYTF
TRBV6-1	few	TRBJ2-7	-	TGTGCCAGCAGTGAGACCAGTGCGGGACTCCAGGGAATTCGGGGCGCGCAGTACTTC	CASSETSAGLQGIRGAQYF
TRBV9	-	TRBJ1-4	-	TGTGCCAGCAGCGGATCCGTGAACCCTAATGAAAAACTGTTTTTT	CASSGSVNPNEKLFF
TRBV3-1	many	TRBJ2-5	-	TGTGCCAGCAGCCCCCCTGGGGGGCGAGAGACCCAGTACTTC	CASSPPGGRETQYF
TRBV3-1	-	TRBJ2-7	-	TGTGCCAGCAGCCAAGGGGGCGAGCAGTACTTC	CASSQGGEQYF
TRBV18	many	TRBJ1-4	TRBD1	TGTGCCAGCTCACCACAGGGGGCGACTAATGAAAAACTGTTTTTT	CASSPQGATNEKLFF
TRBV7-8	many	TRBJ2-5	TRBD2	TGTGCCAGCAGCTCCTCCTCTAGCGGGAGCGGGACGGAGACCCAGTACTTC	CASSSSSSGSGTETQYF
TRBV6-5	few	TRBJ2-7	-	TGTGCCAGCAGTTACTCGGCGGGCAGCTCCTACGAGCAGTACTTC	CASSYSAGSSYEQYF
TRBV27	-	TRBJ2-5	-	TGTGCCAGCAGTTTATCGTGGCATATGGGAGAGACCCAGTACTTC	CASSLSWHMGETQYF
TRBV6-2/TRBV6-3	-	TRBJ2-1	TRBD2	TGTGCCAGCAGTTACGGAGCGGGACTAAACTCCTACAATGAGCAGTTCTTC	CASSYGAGLNSYNEQFF
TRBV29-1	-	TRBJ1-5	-	TGCAGCGTTGGTAACCTGGATCAGCCCCAGCATTTT	CSVGNLDQPQHF
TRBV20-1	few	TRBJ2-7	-	TGCAGTGCGGGGGGATCGTCAGGGGTTACTGGGGGCGAGCAGTACTTC	CSAGGSSGVTGGEQYF
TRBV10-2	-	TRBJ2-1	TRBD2	TGCGCCAGCAGTGGGCTAGCGGGGCAATCCACTTCCTTACGAGGGCAGTTCTTC	CASSGLAGQSTSLRGQFF
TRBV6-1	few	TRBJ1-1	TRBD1	TGTGCCAGCGGGGGACAGGGCAGACGAACTGAAGCTTTCTTT	CASGGQGRRTEAFF
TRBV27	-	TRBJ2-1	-	TGTGCCAGCAGTCTGGACAGGGAGGGGTATAACTCCTACAATGAGCAGTTCTTC	CASSLDREGYNSYNEQFF
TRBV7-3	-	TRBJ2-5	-	TGTGCCAGCAGCTTAAACGGCGGTTTGTCCCAGTACTTC	CASSLNGGLSQYF
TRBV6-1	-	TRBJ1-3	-	TGTGCCAGCAGCGACGGCCGTCCCTCTGGAAACACCATATATTTT	CASSDGRPSGNTIYF
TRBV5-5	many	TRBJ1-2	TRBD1	TGTGCCAGCAGCTTGTACGCCGGGGACAGCTATGGCTACACCTTC	CASSLYAGDSYGYTF
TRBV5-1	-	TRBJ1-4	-	TGCGCCAGCAGAGGCGCAGCTACTAATGAAAAACTGTTTTTT	CASRGAATNEKLFF
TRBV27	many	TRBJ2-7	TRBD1	TGTGCCAGCAGTCGATCCGGGACAGGGAGTTACGAGCAGTACTTC	CASSRSGTGSYEQYF
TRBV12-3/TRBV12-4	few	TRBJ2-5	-	TGTGCCAGCAGTTTTTTCCAGGCACAAGAGACCCAGTACTTC	CASSFFQAQETQYF
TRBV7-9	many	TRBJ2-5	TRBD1	TGTGCCAGCAGTTTAATACAGGGGGACGAGACCCAGTACTTC	CASSLIQGDETQYF
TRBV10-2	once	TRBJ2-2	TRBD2	TGCGCCAGCGGGGCCACCGGGACTAGCGTAAAGACCGGGGAGCTGTTTTTT	CASGATGTSVKTGELFF
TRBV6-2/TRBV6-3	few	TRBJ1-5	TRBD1	TGTGCCAGCACCTCGACAGGGGGCGGGGGTCAGCCCCAGCATTTT	CASTSTGGGGQPQHF
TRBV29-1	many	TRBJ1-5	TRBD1	TGCAGCGTCAGGGGGGGGACGGCGGATCAGCCCCAGCATTTT	CSVRGGTADQPQHF
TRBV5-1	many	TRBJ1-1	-	TGCGCCAGCAGGGTCAGATTGACGAACACTGAAGCTTTCTTT	CASRVRLTNTEAFF
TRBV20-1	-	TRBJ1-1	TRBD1	TGCAGTGCTAGAGAAGGAGGGGGCACCGCTGAAGCTTTCTTT	CSAREGGGTAEAFF
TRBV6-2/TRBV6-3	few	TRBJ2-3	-	TGTGCCAGCAGTCACGGTATCCAGGCGGGCACAGATACGCAGTATTTT	CASSHGIQAGTDTQYF
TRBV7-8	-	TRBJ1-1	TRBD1	TGTGCCAGCAGCCCCAGGGGACAGGGGGACACTGAAGCTTTCTTT	CASSPRGQGDTEAFF
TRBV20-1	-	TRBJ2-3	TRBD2	TGCAGTGCAGCGCTCCGACTAGCCAGGCTGGGTCCGGGTACGCAGTATTTT	CSAALRLARLGPGTQYF
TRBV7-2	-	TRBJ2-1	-	TGTGCCAGCAGCTTAGTCCCAGAACGTGGGATCTTC	CASSLVPERGIF
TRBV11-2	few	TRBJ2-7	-	TGTGCCAGCGGGGGAGGCGAGCAGTACTTC	CASGGGEQYF
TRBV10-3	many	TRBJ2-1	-	TGTGCCATCAGTGAGCCCGGGGGCCCAAGATACAATGAGCAGTTCTTC	CAISEPGGPRYNEQFF
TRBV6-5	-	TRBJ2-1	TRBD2	TGTGCCAGCAGTTACTCGAGCGGGGTGTTAGACAATGAGCAGTTCTTC	CASSYSSGVLDNEQFF
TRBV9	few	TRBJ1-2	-	TGTGCCAGCAGCGTAGACGCCAGGGGTTTCTATGGCTACACCTTC	CASSVDARGFYGYTF
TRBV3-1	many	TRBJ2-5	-	TGTGCCAGCAGCCAAGGTACTCTAGAGACCCAGTACTTC	CASSQGTLETQYF
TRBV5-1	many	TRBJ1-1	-	TGCGCCAGCAAGGCCGGGACCATGAACACTGAAGCTTTCTTT	CASKAGTMNTEAFF
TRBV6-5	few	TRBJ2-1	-	TGTGCCAGCAGTAACCGACGAGGTGAGCAGTTCTTC	CASSNRRGEQFF
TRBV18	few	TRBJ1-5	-	TGTGCCAGCTCACGAGAGGGTCTCTCCAATCAGCCCCAGCATTTT	CASSREGLSNQPQHF
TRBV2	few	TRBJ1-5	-	TGTGCCAGCAGTCCTCGGACCCTTCAGCCCCAGCATTTT	CASSPRTLQPQHF
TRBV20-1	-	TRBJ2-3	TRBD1	TGCAGTGCTAGGGGGACAGACCTCACAGATACGCAGTATTTT	CSARGTDLTDTQYF
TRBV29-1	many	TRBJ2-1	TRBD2	TGCAGCGTTGTGGGTAGCGGGAACCCAAATGAGCAGTTCTTC	CSVVGSGNPNEQFF
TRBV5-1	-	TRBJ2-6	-	TGCGCCAGCAGCATTCGACAGAGGGGGGCCAACGTCCTGACTTTC	CASSIRQRGANVLTF
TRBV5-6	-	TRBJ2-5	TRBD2	TGTGCCAGCAGCCGGACTAGCGGGCAAGAGACCCAGTACTTC	CASSRTSGQETQYF
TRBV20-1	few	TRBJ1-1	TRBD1	TGCAGTGTTACACAGGGGATCACTGAAGCTTTCTTT	CSVTQGITEAFF
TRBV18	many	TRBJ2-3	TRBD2	TGTGCCAGCTCACCAGCTAGCGGGGTCACAGATACGCAGTATTTT	CASSPASGVTDTQYF
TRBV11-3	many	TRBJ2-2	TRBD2	TGTGCCAGCAGCACGGCAATAGCGGGGGCCAAGGCCTACACCGGGGAGCTGTTTTTT	CASSTAIAGAKAYTGELFF
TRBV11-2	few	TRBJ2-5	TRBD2	TGTGCCAGCAGCCCCGGGACTAGCGGAGGAAGGGGGCAAGAGACCCAGTACTTC	CASSPGTSGGRGQETQYF
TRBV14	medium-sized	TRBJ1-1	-	TGTGCCAGCAGCCAAACCAGGGTTGAAGCTTTCTTT	CASSQTRVEAFF